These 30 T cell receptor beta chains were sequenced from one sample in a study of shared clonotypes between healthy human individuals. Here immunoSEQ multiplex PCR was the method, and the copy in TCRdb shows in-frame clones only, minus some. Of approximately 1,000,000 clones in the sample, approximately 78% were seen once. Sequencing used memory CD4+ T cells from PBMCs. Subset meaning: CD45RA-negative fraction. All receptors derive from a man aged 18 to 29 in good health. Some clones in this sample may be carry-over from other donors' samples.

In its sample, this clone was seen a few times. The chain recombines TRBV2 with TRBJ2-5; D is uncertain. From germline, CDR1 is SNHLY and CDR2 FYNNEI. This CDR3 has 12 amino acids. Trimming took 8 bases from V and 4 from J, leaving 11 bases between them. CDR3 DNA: TGTGCCAGCGGCCTTTCGACAGAGACCCAGTACTTC. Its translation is CASGLSTETQYF.

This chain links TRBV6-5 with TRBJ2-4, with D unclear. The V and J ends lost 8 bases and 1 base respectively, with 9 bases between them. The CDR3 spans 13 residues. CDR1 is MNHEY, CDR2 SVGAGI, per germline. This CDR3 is CASLSLAKNIQYF. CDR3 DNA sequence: TGTGCCAGCCTTTCTCTGGCCAAAAACATTCAGTACTTC.

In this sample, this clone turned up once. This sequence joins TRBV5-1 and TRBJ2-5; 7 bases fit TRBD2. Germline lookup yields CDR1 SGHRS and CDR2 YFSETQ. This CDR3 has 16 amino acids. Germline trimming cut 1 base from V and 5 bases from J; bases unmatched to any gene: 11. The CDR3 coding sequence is TGCGCCAGCAGCTTGACTTCAATAGCGGGTCGGGAGACCCAGTACTTC. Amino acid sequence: CASSLTSIAGRETQYF.

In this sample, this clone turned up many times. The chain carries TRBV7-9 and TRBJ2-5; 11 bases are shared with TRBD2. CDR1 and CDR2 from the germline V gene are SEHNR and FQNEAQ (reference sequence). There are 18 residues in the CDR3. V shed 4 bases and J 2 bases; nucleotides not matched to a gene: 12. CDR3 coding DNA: TGTGCCAGCAGCTCCCAGTTCAGTAGCGGGAGGGATCAAGAGACCCAGTACTTC. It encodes CASSSQFSSGRDQETQYF.

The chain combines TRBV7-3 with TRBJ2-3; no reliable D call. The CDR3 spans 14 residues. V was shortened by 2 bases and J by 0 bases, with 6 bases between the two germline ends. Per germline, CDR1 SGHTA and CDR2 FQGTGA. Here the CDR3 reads CASSLEGSTDTQYF. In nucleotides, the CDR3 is TGTGCCAGCAGCTTAGAAGGGAGCACAGATACGCAGTATTTT.

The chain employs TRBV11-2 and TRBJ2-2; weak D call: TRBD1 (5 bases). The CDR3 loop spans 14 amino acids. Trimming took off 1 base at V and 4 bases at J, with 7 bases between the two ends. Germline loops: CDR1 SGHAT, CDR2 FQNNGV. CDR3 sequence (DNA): TGTGCCAGCAGCTTAGGACAGCCCACCGGGGAGCTGTTTTTT. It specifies CASSLGQPTGELFF.

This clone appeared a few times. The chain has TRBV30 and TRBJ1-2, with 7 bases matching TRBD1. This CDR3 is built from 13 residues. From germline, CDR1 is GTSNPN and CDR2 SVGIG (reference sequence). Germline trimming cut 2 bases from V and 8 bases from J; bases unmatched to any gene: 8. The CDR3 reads CAWSPRDRKGYTF. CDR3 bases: TGTGCCTGGAGTCCCCGGGACAGAAAAGGCTACACCTTC.

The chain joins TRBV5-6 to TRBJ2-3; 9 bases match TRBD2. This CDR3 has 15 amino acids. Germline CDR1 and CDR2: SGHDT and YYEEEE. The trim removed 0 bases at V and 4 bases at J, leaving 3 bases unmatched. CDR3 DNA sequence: TGTGCCAGCAGCTTGGATAGCGGGAGTTCAGATACGCAGTATTTT. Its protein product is CASSLDSGSSDTQYF.

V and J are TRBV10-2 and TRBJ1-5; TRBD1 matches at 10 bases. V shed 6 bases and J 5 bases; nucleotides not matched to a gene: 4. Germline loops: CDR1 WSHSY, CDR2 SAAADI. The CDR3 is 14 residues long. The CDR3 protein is CASSGQGGDQPQHF. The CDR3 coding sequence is TGCGCCAGCAGCGGACAGGGGGGGGATCAGCCCCAGCATTTT.

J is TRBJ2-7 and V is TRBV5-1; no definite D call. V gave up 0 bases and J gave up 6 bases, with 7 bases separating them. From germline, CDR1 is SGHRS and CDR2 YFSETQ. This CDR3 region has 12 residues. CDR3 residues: CASSLVTPEQYF. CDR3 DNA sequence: TGCGCCAGCAGCTTGGTAACTCCCGAGCAGTACTTC.

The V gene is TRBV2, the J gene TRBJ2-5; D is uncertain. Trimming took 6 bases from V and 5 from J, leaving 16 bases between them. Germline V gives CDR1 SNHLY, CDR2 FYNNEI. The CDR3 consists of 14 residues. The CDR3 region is CASSRNTRRETQYF. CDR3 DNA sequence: TGTGCCAGCAGCCGGAATACCCGCCGGGAGACCCAGTACTTC.

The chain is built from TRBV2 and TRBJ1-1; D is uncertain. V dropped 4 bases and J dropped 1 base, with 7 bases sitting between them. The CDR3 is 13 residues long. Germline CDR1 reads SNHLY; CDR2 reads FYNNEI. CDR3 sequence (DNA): TGTGCCAGCAGTGTTGGGGAGAACACTGAAGCTTTCTTT. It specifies CASSVGENTEAFF.

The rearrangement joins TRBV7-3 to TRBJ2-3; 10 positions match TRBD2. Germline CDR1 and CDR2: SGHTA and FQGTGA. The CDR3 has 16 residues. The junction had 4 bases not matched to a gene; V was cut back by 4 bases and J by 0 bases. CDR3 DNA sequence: TGTGCCAGCAGCTCCGGACTAGCGGTGAGCACAGATACGCAGTATTTT. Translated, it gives CASSSGLAVSTDTQYF.

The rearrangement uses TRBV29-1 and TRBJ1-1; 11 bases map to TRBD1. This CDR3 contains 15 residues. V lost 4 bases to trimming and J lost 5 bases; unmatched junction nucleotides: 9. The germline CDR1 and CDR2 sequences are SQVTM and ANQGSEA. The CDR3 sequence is CSVGYEGTGGTEAFF. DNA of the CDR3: TGCAGCGTTGGGTACGAAGGGACAGGGGGAACTGAAGCTTTCTTT.

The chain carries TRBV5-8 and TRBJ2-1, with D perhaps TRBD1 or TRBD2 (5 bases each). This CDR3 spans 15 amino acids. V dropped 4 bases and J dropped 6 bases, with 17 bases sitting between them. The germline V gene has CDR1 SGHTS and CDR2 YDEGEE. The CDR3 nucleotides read TGTGCCAGCAGCCCCCGGGACCCGCGTTCCAATGAGCAGTTCTTC. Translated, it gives CASSPRDPRSNEQFF.

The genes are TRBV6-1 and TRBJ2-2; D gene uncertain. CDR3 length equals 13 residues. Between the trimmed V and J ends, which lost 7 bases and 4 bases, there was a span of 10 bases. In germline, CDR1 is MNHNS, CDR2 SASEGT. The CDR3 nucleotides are TGTGCCAGCAACCCGTGGGGCACCGGGGAGCTGTTTTTT. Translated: CASNPWGTGELFF.

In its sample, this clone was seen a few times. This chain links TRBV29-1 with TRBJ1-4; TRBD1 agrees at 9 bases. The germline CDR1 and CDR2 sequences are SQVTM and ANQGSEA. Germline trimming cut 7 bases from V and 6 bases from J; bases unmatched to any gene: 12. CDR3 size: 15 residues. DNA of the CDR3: TGCAGCGCTGTGAACACAGGGGGCGGGGATGAAAAACTGTTTTTT. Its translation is CSAVNTGGGDEKLFF.

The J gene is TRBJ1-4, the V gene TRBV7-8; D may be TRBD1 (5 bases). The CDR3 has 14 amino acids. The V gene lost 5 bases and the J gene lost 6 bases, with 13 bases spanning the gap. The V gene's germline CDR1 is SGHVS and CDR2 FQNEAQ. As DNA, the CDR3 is TGTGCCAGCAGCCCCTGGGACGTTGATGAAAAACTGTTTTTT. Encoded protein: CASSPWDVDEKLFF.

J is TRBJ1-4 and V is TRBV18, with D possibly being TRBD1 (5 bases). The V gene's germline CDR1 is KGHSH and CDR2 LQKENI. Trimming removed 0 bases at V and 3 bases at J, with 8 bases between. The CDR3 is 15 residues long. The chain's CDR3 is CASSPPGLANEKLFF. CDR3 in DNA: TGTGCCAGCTCACCACCGGGACTAGCTAATGAAAAACTGTTTTTT.

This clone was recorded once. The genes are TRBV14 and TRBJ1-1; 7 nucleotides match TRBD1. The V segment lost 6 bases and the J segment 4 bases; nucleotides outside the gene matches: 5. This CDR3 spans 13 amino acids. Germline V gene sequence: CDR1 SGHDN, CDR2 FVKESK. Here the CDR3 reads CASSRQGLTEAFF. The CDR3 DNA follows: TGTGCCAGCAGTCGACAGGGCCTCACTGAAGCTTTCTTT.

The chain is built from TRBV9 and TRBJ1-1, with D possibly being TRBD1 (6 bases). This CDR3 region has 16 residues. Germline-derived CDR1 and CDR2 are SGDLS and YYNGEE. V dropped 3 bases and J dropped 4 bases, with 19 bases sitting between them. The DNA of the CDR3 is TGTGCCAGCAGCGGGGGGGCCCCAGGTGCGGGCACTGAAGCTTTCTTT. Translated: CASSGGAPGAGTEAFF.

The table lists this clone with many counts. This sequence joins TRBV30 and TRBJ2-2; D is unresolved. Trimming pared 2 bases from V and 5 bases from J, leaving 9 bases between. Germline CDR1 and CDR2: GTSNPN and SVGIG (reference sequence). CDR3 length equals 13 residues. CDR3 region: CAWSRFVTGELFF. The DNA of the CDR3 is TGTGCCTGGAGTCGTTTCGTGACCGGGGAGCTGTTTTTT.

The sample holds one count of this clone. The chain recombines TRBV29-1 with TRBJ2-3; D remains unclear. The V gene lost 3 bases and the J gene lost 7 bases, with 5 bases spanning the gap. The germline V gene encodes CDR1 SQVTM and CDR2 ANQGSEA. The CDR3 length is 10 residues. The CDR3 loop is CSVEAYTQYF. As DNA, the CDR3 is TGCAGCGTTGAGGCTTATACGCAGTATTTT.

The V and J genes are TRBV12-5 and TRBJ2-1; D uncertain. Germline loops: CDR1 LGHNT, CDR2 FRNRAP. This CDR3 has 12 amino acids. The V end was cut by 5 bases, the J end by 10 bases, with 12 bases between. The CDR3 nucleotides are TGTGCTAGTGGTGGCTCGACAACCGAGCAGTTCTTC. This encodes CASGGSTTEQFF. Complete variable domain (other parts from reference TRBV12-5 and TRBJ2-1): DARVTQTPRHKVTEMGQEVTMRCQPILGHNTVFWYRQTMMQGLELLAYFRNRAPLDDSGMPKDRFSAEMPDATLATLKIQPSEPRDSAVYFCASGGSTTEQFFGPGTRLTVL.

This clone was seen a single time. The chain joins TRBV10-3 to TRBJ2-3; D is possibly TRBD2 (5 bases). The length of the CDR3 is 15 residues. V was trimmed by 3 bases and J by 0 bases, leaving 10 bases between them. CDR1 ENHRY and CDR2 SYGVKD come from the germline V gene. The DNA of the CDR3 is TGTGCCATCAGTGAAACCAGGACTAGCACAGATACGCAGTATTTT. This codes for CAISETRTSTDTQYF.

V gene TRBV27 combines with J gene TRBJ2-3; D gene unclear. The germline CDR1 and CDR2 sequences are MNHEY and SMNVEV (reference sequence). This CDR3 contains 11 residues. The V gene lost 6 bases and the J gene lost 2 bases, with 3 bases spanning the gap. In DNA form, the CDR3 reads TGTGCCAGCAGGCCCACAGATACGCAGTATTTT. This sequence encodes CASRPTDTQYF.

DNA of the CDR3: TGCGCCAGCAGCTTTGCGGGTAGACGAAACACCATATATTTT. It specifies CASSFAGRRNTIYF. The chain couples TRBV5-1 to TRBJ1-3; no firm D call. The CDR3 is made up of 14 amino acids. The germline V gene encodes CDR1 SGHRS and CDR2 YFSETQ. The V end was cut by 2 bases, the J end by 5 bases, with 11 bases between.

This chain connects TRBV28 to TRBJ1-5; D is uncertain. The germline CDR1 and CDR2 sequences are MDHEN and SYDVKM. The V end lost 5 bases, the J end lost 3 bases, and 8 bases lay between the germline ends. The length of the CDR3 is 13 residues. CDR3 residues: CASSKRINQPQHF. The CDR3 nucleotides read TGTGCCAGCAGTAAGCGTATCAATCAGCCCCAGCATTTT.

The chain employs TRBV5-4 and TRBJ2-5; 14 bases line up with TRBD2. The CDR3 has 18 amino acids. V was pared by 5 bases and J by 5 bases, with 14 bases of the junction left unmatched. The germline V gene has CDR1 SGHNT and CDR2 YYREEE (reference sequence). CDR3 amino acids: CASSPGGLAGGSSETQYF. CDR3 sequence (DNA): TGTGCCAGCAGTCCCGGCGGACTAGCGGGAGGTTCGAGTGAGACCCAGTACTTC.

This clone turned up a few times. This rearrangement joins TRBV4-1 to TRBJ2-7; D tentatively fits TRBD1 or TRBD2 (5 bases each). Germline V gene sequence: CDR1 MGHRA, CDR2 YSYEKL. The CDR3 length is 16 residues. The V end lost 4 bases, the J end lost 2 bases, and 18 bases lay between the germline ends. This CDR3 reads CASSPEGQGVPYEQYF. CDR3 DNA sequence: TGCGCCAGCAGCCCAGAGGGGCAGGGAGTCCCCTACGAGCAGTACTTC.